These 18 T cell receptor beta chains were sequenced from one sample in a study of spatial heterogeneity in lung cancer. General study findings and limits: For expanded intratumoral alpha and beta TCRs, counts tracked tumor mutation counts.

This sample's time point: sample taken at primary tumor resection. TCRdb ran MiXCR on the 5' RACE reads and lists one entry per CDR3 protein. The sample records some 23,000 distinct CDR3 sequences, approximately 9.5% being singletons. No antigen has been assigned to these receptors. Here the sequenced sample was lung tumor tissue, taken at surgery. Source of these receptors: a male donor with early-stage non-small cell lung cancer.

Ten or more counts support this clonotype. The chain is built from TRBV11-2 and TRBJ2-5, with D unresolved. The CDR3 contains 12 residues. The V gene lost 5 bases and the J gene lost 5 bases, with 9 bases spanning the gap. Germline V gives CDR1 SGHAT, CDR2 FQNNGV. The CDR3 spells CASSLRGETQYF. The CDR3 DNA sequence: TGTGCCAGCAGCCTTCGCGGCGAGACCCAGTACTTC.

There are many counts of this clonotype. The rearrangement links TRBV4-2 to TRBJ1-1, with D unresolved. Germline V CDR1 and CDR2: LGHNA, YNFKEQ. This CDR3 region has 13 residues. Trimming removed 0 bases at V and 12 bases at J, with 14 bases between. The CDR3 region is CASSQDWSNAPFF. The CDR3 DNA reads TGTGCCAGCAGCCAAGATTGGTCAAACGCGCCTTTCTTT.

The rearrangement joins TRBV13 to TRBJ2-7, with 9 bases fitting TRBD1. Looked up from germline, CDR1 is PRHDT and CDR2 is FYEKMQ (reference sequence). The CDR3 has 14 amino acids. After removal of 5 bases from V and 7 bases from J, the junction contained 9 bases not matched to a gene. This chain's CDR3 is CASSTQGQGLEQYF. CDR3 in DNA: TGTGCCAGCAGCACCCAGGGACAGGGTTTGGAGCAGTACTTC.

This clonotype was counted ten times or more. The chain recombines TRBV3-1 with TRBJ2-3, with a weak D call TRBD2 (5 bases). V lost 1 base, J lost 1 base, and 12 bases lay in between. Looked up from germline, CDR1 is LGHDT and CDR2 is YNNKEL (reference sequence). This CDR3 spans 16 amino acids. The CDR3 DNA sequence: TGTGCCAGCAGCCAAGCGGCCGGGGTTCGCACAGATACGCAGTATTTT. Translated: CASSQAAGVRTDTQYF.

This clonotype was seen repeatedly, ten times or more. This CDR3 is CSARGASGRTDTQYF. In nucleotides, the CDR3 is TGCAGCGCCCGCGGGGCTAGCGGCCGCACAGATACGCAGTATTTT. The V gene is TRBV29-1, the J gene TRBJ2-3; 7 nucleotides agree with TRBD2. The CDR3 length is 15 residues. Losses at the gene ends were 7 bases for V and 1 base for J; bases not matched to a gene: 11. Germline V gene data show CDR1 as SQVTM and CDR2 as ANQGSEA.

This clonotype was counted at least ten times. The chain employs TRBV5-1 and TRBJ1-2; possibly TRBD1 for D (5 bases). V lost 0 bases and J 3 bases, leaving 6 bases between the germline ends. Germline values: CDR1 SGHRS, CDR2 YFSETQ. This CDR3 spans 13 amino acids. The CDR3 protein is CASSLGGDYGYTF. CDR3 coding DNA: TGCGCCAGCAGCTTGGGGGGCGACTATGGCTACACCTTC.

This clonotype was observed at least ten times. This chain uses TRBV5-5 with TRBJ2-7, with D perhaps TRBD1 or TRBD2 (6 bases each). This CDR3 is 16 amino acids long. Trimming took 4 bases from V and 5 from J, leaving 22 bases between them. The germline V gene has CDR1 SGHKS and CDR2 YYEKEE (reference sequence). The CDR3 DNA reads TGTGCCAGCAGCAGGGGGGCGACAGGCCCTTTCAACGAGCAGTACTTC. Translated: CASSRGATGPFNEQYF.

This clonotype is medium-sized (0.01 to 0.1%) by share. V usage is TRBV6-6 and J usage is TRBJ2-7, with D possibly TRBD1 on 5 matching bases. CDR3 size: 12 residues. The V end was cut by 5 bases, the J end by 4 bases, with 9 bases between. The germline V gene has CDR1 MNHNY and CDR2 SVGAGI (reference sequence). The CDR3 DNA reads as TGTGCCAGCAGTACGACAGAATACGAGCAGTACTTC. Protein sequence: CASSTTEYEQYF.

This clonotype was observed at least ten times. The CDR3 loop reads CASSYSTQGNQPQHF. The CDR3 nucleotides are TGTGCCAGCAGTTACTCGACCCAGGGGAATCAGCCCCAGCATTTT. The genes are TRBV6-2 or TRBV6-3 and TRBJ1-5, with a tentative D call TRBD1 (6 bases). Deletions cut 0 bases from V and 4 bases from J, with 10 bases between. Germline V gene data show CDR1 as MNHEY and CDR2 as SVGEGT. This CDR3 spans 15 amino acids.

This clonotype was seen ten or more times. The genes are TRBV27 and TRBJ2-7; no firm D call. The ends were cut back, 4 bases at V and 9 bases at J, with 28 bases in the middle. Germline loops: CDR1 MNHEY, CDR2 SMNVEV (reference sequence). The CDR3 is 17 amino acids. The CDR3 reads CASSSSPGRHGPPSQYF. The CDR3 DNA reads TGTGCCAGCAGTTCATCTCCCGGGCGACACGGTCCGCCCTCGCAGTACTTC.

This clonotype was recorded many times. The V gene is TRBV29-1, the J gene TRBJ2-4, with TRBD1 matching over 9 bases. V dropped 4 bases and J dropped 4; count of bases not matched to a gene: 2. This CDR3 has 13 residues. Germline V gene sequence: CDR1 SQVTM, CDR2 ANQGSEA. CDR3: CSVVGTGKNIQYF. The CDR3 coding sequence is TGCAGCGTTGTTGGGACAGGGAAAAACATTCAGTACTTC.

The chain employs TRBV7-2 and TRBJ2-5, with D unclear. Germline V gene lookup returns CDR1 SGHTA and CDR2 FQGNSA. Trimming left V 2 bases short and J 5 bases short, with 15 bases between. This CDR3 has 15 residues. Here the CDR3 DNA reads TGTGCCAGCAGCTTATGGAATGGCCCCGGTGAGACCCAGTACTTC. Its protein product is CASSLWNGPGETQYF.

About this clonotype: Because the CDR3's place on the DNA is in doubt, the DNA is left out and the CDR3 is given as listed by TCRdb. The J gene is TRBJ2-7, the V gene TRBV7-5; TRBD1 is taken as the D call from the table, unchecked against the DNA. TRBV7-5 is labeled a pseudogene. Termini included, the CDR3 measures 16 amino acids. CDR3 residues: CISVPEASRGPYEQYF.

This clonotype has just a few counts. This chain links TRBV27 with TRBJ2-7; 8 nucleotides match TRBD2. With 8 bases clipped from V and 4 bases from J, the junction kept 13 bases outside the gene matches. The CDR3 is 15 amino acids. Germline values: CDR1 MNHEY, CDR2 SMNVEV (reference sequence). CDR3 DNA: TGTGCCAGCGTACGGGCGGCGGGAGGTATATACGAGCAGTACTTC. Translated, it gives CASVRAAGGIYEQYF.

There are many counts of this clonotype. The chain employs TRBV29-1 and TRBJ1-5; D perhaps matches TRBD1 (5 bases). The V end lost 6 bases, the J end lost 7 bases, and 16 bases lay between the germline ends. The CDR3 extends over 13 amino acids. From germline, CDR1 is SQVTM and CDR2 ANQGSEA. The CDR3 here is CSVAGGGGQPQHF. As DNA, the CDR3 is TGCAGCGTGGCGGGGGGAGGCGGCCAGCCCCAGCATTTT. The variable domain in full, with the rest retrieved from reference TRBV29-1 and TRBJ1-5, is SAVISQKPSRDICQRGTSLTIQCQVDSQVTMMFWYRQQPGQSLTLIATANQGSEATYESGFVIDKFPISRPNLTFSTLTVSNMSPEDSSIYLCSVAGGGGQPQHFGDGTRLSIL.

This clonotype was seen ten or more times. The rearrangement uses TRBV4-2 and TRBJ2-7; possibly TRBD1 for D (5 bases). Germline V gives CDR1 LGHNA, CDR2 YNFKEQ. CDR3 length: 14 amino acids. V lost 0 bases and J 5 bases, leaving 11 bases between the germline ends. The CDR3 bases are TGTGCCAGCAGCCAAGAGTACGGCAGGGACGAGCAGTACTTC. Its translation: CASSQEYGRDEQYF.

This clonotype has ten or more counts. The chain employs TRBV7-2 and TRBJ1-6; D not certain. Trimming shortened V by 4 bases and J by 8 bases, and 6 bases separated the two germline ends. Germline-derived CDR1 and CDR2 are SGHTA and FQGNSA. CDR3 length equals 12 residues. The CDR3 loop is CASSYFDSPLHF. The CDR3, as DNA: TGTGCCAGCAGCTATTTCGATTCACCCCTCCACTTT.

This clonotype was detected many times. CDR3 DNA sequence: TGTGCCAGCAGCTCTACACCGAATCAGCCCCAGCATTTT. Its translation is CASSSTPNQPQHF. This chain connects TRBV7-3 to TRBJ1-5; D is unclear. Germline V gene lookup returns CDR1 SGHTA and CDR2 FQGTGA. The CDR3 spans 13 residues. V was shortened by 4 bases and J by 4 bases, with 8 bases between the two germline ends.